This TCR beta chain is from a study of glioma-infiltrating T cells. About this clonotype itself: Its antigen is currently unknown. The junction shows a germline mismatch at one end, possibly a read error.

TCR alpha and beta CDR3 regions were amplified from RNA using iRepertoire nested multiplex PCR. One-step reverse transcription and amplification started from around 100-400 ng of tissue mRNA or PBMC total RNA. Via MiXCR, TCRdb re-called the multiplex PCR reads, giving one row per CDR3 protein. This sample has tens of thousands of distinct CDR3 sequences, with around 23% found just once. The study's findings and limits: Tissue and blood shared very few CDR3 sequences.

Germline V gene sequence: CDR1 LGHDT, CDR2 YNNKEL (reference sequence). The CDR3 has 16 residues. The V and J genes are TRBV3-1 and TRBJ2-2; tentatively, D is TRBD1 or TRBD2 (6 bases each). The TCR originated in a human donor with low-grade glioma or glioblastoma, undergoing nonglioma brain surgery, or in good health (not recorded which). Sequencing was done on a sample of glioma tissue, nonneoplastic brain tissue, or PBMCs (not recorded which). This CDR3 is CASSQFGTLNTGGLFF. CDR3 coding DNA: TGTGCCAGCAGCCAATTCGGGACACTGAACACCGGGGGGCTGTTTTTT.